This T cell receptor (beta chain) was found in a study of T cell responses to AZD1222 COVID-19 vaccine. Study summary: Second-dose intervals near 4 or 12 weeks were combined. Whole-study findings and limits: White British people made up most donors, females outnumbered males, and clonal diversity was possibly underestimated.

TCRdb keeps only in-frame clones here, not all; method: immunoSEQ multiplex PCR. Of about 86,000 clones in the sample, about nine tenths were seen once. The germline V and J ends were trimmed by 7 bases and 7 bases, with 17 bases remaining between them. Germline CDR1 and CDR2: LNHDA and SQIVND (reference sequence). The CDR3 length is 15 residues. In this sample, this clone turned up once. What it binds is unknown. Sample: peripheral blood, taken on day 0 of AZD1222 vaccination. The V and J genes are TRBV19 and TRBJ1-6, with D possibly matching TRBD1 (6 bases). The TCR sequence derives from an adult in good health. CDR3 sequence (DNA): TGTGCCAGTACCGGGGGCTCAGGGACAAATTCACCCCTCCACTTT. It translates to CASTGGSGTNSPLHF. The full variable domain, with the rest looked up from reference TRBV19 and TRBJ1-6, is DGGITQSPKYLFRKEGQNVTLSCEQNLNHDAMYWYRQDPGQGLRLIYYSQIVNDFQKGDIAEGYSVSREKKESFPLTVTSAQKNPTAFYLCASTGGSGTNSPLHFGNGTRLTVT.